This entry lists 5 T cell receptor beta chains sequenced from one sample in a study of spatial heterogeneity in lung cancer. TCRdb itself ran the 5' RACE reads through MiXCR, one entry per CDR3 protein. The sample records more than 60,000 distinct CDR3 sequences, 8% being singletons. Time point in this sample: sample taken at primary tumor resection. The material was PBMCs, obtained at surgery. These receptors came from a male donor with early-stage non-small cell lung cancer.

This clonotype came up many times. The chain couples TRBV7-3 to TRBJ2-2, with a weak D call TRBD2 (5 bases). Germline V lookup: CDR1 SGHTA, CDR2 FQGTGA. V was cut by 0 bases and J by 0 bases, with 11 bases left in between. The CDR3 is 17 amino acids. CDR3: CASSLTAFGTNTGELFF. DNA of the CDR3: TGTGCCAGCAGCTTAACGGCGTTCGGGACGAACACCGGGGAGCTGTTTTTT.

The V and J genes are TRBV4-2 and TRBJ1-5; D is perhaps TRBD1 (6 bases). The CDR3 totals 15 residues. Trimming shortened V by 1 base and J by 4 bases, and 11 bases separated the two germline ends. Germline loops: CDR1 LGHNA, CDR2 YNFKEQ. The CDR3 DNA reads TGTGCCAGCAGCCAAGGGTCGCAGGGGAATCAGCCCCAGCATTTT. It encodes CASSQGSQGNQPQHF.

This clonotype was seen only a few times. The J gene is TRBJ1-4, the V gene TRBV12-3 or TRBV12-4; 9 bases map to TRBD1. The CDR3 is made up of 16 amino acids. J was trimmed by 3 bases and V by 4 bases; bases with no gene match: 6. The CDR3 sequence: CASSSTGQGPNEKLFF. The CDR3 nucleotides read TGTGCCAGCAGTTCCACGGGACAGGGACCTAATGAAAAACTGTTTTTT.

This clonotype has only a few counts. The chain uses TRBV25-1 and TRBJ2-3, with a possible D match to TRBD2 (6 bases). Germline V gene sequence: CDR1 MGHDK, CDR2 SYGVNS. This CDR3 comprises 16 residues. The V gene lost 8 bases and the J gene lost 4 bases, with 22 bases spanning the gap. CDR3 amino acids: CASAAIIGRLSDTQYF. CDR3 DNA: TGTGCCAGCGCCGCCATAATAGGGAGGCTCTCAGATACGCAGTATTTT.

This clonotype has ten or more counts. This rearrangement joins TRBV2 to TRBJ2-1, with TRBD1 identical over 9 bases. With V trimmed by 6 bases and J by 8 bases, 8 bases remained unmatched. Germline V lookup: CDR1 SNHLY, CDR2 FYNNEI. The CDR3 is 14 residues long. The CDR3 DNA reads as TGTGCCAGCAGAAGGACAGGGGTTTTGGATGAGCAGTTCTTC. It encodes CASRRTGVLDEQFF.